This T cell receptor beta chain was identified during a study of control samples from healthy donors and cancer patients. Using immunoSEQ multiplex PCR, the repertoire was profiled, and TCRdb retains in-frame clones only, with some absent. The repertoire holds roughly 180,000 clones, with 85% to 95% as singletons. Looked up from germline, CDR1 is SEHNR and CDR2 is FQNEAQ (reference sequence). The CDR3 consists of 13 residues. V lost 5 bases to trimming and J lost 8 bases, with 12 bases between them. The origin of this receptor is a woman aged 18-29 years in good health. The chain employs TRBV7-9 and TRBJ2-2; a weak D match, TRBD2 (5 bases). Material for sequencing was blood. The CDR3 DNA reads as TGTGCCAGCAGCCTACGGGAATTTGGGGAGCTGTTTTTT. Its translation is CASSLREFGELFF.